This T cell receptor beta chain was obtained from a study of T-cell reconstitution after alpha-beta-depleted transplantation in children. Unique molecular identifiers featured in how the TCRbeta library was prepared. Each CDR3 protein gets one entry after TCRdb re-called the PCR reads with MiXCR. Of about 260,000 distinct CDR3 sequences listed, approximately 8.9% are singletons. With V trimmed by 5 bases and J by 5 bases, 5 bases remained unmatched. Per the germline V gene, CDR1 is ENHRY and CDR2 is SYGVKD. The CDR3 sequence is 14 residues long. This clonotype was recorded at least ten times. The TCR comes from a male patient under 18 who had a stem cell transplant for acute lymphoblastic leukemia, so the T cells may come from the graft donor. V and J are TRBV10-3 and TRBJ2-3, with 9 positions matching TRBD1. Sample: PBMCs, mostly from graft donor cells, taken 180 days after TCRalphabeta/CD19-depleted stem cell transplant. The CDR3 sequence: CAISTGTGKDTQYF. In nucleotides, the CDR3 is TGTGCCATCAGTACCGGGACAGGGAAAGATACGCAGTATTTT.